This T cell receptor (beta chain) is from a study of T cell responses to AZD1222 COVID-19 vaccine. Measured with immunoSEQ multiplex PCR; TCRdb has only the in-frame clones, and not every one. The top ten clones hold 15% to 20% of a sample with around 100,000 clones, around nine tenths of them seen once. V was trimmed by 7 bases and J by 2 bases, leaving 22 bases between them. Germline CDR1 is KGHDR and CDR2 is SFDVKD. There are 18 residues in the CDR3. The sequencing here drew on peripheral blood, taken on day 0 of AZD1222 vaccination. The sequence came from an adult in good health. V gene TRBV24-1 combines with J gene TRBJ2-2; D possibly corresponds to TRBD1 (6 bases). Written as DNA, the CDR3 is TGTGCCACCAGCCCCAGGGGTTTTGCGGGTGGTAACACCGGGGAGCTGTTTTTT. Translated, it gives CATSPRGFAGGNTGELFF.